This passage covers 15 T cell receptor beta chains from one sample sequenced in a study of a mutant IDH1 vaccine in newly diagnosed glioma. Only in-frame clones appear in the TCRdb table, and some are missing; sequencing was by immunoSEQ multiplex PCR. The data hold around 50,000 clones, with 84% observed a single time. Time point given: week 35, safety follow-up. A 20-mer mutant IDH1 peptide at 300 ug was injected subcutaneously with topical imiquimod. These receptors' antigens are unknown. Sequencing was performed on PBMCs, taken from a glioma patient whose treatment included an IDH1 peptide vaccine. The source of these receptors is a woman under 30 with glioma.

The chain uses TRBV6-1 and TRBJ2-1; 10 positions agree with TRBD2. The CDR3 totals 15 residues. J lost 2 bases, V lost 5 bases, and 3 bases had no gene match. Per the germline V gene, CDR1 is MNHNS and CDR2 is SASEGT. CDR3 coding DNA: TGTGCCAGCAGTCCCGGACTAGCGGCCTACAATGAGCAGTTCTTC. The encoded protein is CASSPGLAAYNEQFF.

V and J are TRBV5-1 and TRBJ1-4; no firm D call. Germline lookup yields CDR1 SGHRS and CDR2 YFSETQ. The CDR3 totals 15 residues. V was clipped by 3 bases and J by 8 bases, with 17 bases between them. The CDR3 nucleotides read TGCGCCAGCAGCTCTAACTACGCGGAGGGAGAAAAACTGTTTTTT. This sequence encodes CASSSNYAEGEKLFF.

The CDR3 sequence: CASSGGTIQETQYF. As DNA, the CDR3 is TGTGCCAGCAGTGGGGGGACTATCCAAGAGACCCAGTACTTC. The V call is TRBV6-5, the J call TRBJ2-5; 7 positions match TRBD2. V lost 5 bases and J lost 1; bases outside the gene matches: 4. The germline gives CDR1 MNHEY, CDR2 SVGAGI. The CDR3 covers 14 residues.

The genes are TRBV7-6 and TRBJ1-3, with D unclear. The CDR3 is made up of 14 amino acids. Trimming took off 4 bases at V and 0 bases at J, with 7 bases between the two ends. Germline values: CDR1 SGHVS, CDR2 FNYEAQ. The CDR3 coding sequence is TGTGCCAGCAGCTCAATAAACTCTGGAAACACCATATATTTT. It encodes CASSSINSGNTIYF.

The chain has TRBV5-1 and TRBJ1-1; no firm D call. V shed 0 bases and J shed 5 bases, with 8 bases lying between them. The CDR3 is 13 residues long. The germline V gene has CDR1 SGHRS and CDR2 YFSETQ. The CDR3 sequence: CASSLEGETEAFF. The DNA of the CDR3 is TGCGCCAGCAGCTTGGAGGGCGAGACTGAAGCTTTCTTT.

The genes are TRBV5-7 and TRBJ1-5, with D hard to call. TRBV5-7 is an ORF, and what it does is uncertain. This CDR3 has 14 residues. V was shortened by 2 bases and J by 5 bases, with 11 bases between the two germline ends. The DNA for the CDR3 is TGTGCCAGCAGCTTCGGTCCCTCCGATCAGCCCCAGCATTTT. Translated, it gives CASSFGPSDQPQHF.

The chain carries TRBV20-1 and TRBJ1-2, with D unclear. Germline V lookup: CDR1 DFQATT, CDR2 SNEGSKA (reference sequence). The CDR3 covers 11 residues. The V end was cut by 3 bases, the J end by 9 bases, with 11 bases between. The CDR3 here is CSASFQESYTF. The CDR3 DNA reads as TGCAGTGCTAGCTTTCAGGAGAGCTACACCTTC.

The rearrangement links TRBV29-1 to TRBJ1-2, with 7 bases aligning to TRBD1. Germline CDR1 SQVTM, CDR2 ANQGSEA. The CDR3 totals 14 residues. J lost 8 bases, V lost 5 bases, and 14 bases had no gene match. CDR3 nucleotide sequence: TGCAGCGTTTTTCCGGGTTCTTACAGGGGAGGCTACACCTTC. This translates into CSVFPGSYRGGYTF.

This clone was seen just once. The V call is TRBV25-1, the J call TRBJ2-4; 10 positions match TRBD1. This CDR3 region has 17 residues. The ends lost 1 base at V and 8 bases at J; junction bases unmatched: 11. Germline V lookup: CDR1 MGHDK, CDR2 SYGVNS. CDR3 sequence (DNA): TGTGCCAGCAGTGAATGGGACAGGGGAATCGGGGCAGACATTCAGTACTTC. Amino acids: CASSEWDRGIGADIQYF.

V gene TRBV14 combines with J gene TRBJ2-1; TRBD2 aligns across 7 bases. V was clipped by 1 base and J by 9 bases; unmatched bases: 6. In germline, CDR1 is SGHDN, CDR2 FVKESK. This CDR3 has 14 amino acids. CDR3 DNA: TGTGCCAGCAGCCAAGCCCCTTCTAGCGGTGAGCAGTTCTTC. Its translation is CASSQAPSSGEQFF.

The CDR3 coding sequence is TGTGCCAGCAGCTCCAGACCCAACCCTCGGGAGACCCAGTACTTC. Translated: CASSSRPNPRETQYF. This chain uses TRBV7-2 with TRBJ2-5; D unresolved. With 4 bases removed from V and 5 bases from J, the gap between germline ends came to 17 bases. The CDR3 is 15 residues long. From germline, CDR1 is SGHTA and CDR2 FQGNSA. The entire variable domain, with the rest obtained from reference TRBV7-2 and TRBJ2-5, is as follows: GAGVSQSPSNKVTEKGKDVELRCDPISGHTALYWYRQSLGQGLEFLIYFQGNSAPDKSGLPSDRFSAERTGGSVSTLTIQRTQQEDSAVYLCASSSRPNPRETQYFGPGTRLLVL.

V is TRBV30 and J is TRBJ1-1, with D unresolved. CDR3 length equals 13 residues. V gave up 2 bases and J gave up 6 bases, with 13 bases separating them. Germline V gene sequence: CDR1 GTSNPN, CDR2 SVGIG (reference sequence). The CDR3 loop is CAWSPTRQAEAFF. DNA of the CDR3: TGTGCCTGGAGTCCAACGAGACAAGCTGAAGCTTTCTTT.

The chain uses TRBV5-1 and TRBJ1-1, with D possibly matching TRBD1 (5 bases). V lost 0 bases and J lost 4, with 13 bases in between. This CDR3 spans 15 amino acids. Germline lookup yields CDR1 SGHRS and CDR2 YFSETQ. CDR3 bases: TGCGCCAGCAGCTTGGGGGGACGTCGAGGCACTGAAGCTTTCTTT. It encodes CASSLGGRRGTEAFF.

The chain recombines TRBV2 with TRBJ2-3, with TRBD2 matching over 11 bases. Trimming removed 8 bases from V and 3 bases from J; junction bases left unmatched: 7. Germline lookup yields CDR1 SNHLY and CDR2 FYNNEI. The CDR3 covers 15 residues. The CDR3 DNA sequence: TGTGCCAGCCCCTTAGTAGCGGGGGGGACAGATACGCAGTATTTT. Its protein is CASPLVAGGTDTQYF.

This sequence joins TRBV2 and TRBJ2-7; no clear D gene. V gave up 5 bases and J gave up 2 bases, with 7 bases separating them. The CDR3 spans 12 residues. CDR1 is SNHLY and CDR2 is FYNNEI in the germline V gene. The CDR3: CASSLIPYEQYF. CDR3 in DNA: TGTGCCAGCAGTTTGATTCCCTACGAGCAGTACTTC.